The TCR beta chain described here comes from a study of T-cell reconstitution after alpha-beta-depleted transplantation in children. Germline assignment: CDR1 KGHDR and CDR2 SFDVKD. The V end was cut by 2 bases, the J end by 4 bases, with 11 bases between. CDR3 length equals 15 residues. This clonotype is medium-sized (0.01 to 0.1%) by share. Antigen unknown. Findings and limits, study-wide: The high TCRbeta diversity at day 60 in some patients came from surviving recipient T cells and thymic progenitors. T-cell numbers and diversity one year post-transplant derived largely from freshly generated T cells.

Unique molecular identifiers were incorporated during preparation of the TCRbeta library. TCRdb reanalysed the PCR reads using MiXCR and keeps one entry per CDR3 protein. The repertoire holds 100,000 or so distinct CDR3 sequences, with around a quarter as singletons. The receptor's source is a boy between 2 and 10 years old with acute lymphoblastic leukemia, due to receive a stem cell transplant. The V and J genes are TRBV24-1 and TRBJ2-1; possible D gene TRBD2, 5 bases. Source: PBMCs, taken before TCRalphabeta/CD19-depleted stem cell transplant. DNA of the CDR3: TGTGCCACCAGTGATTATGCGGACTCGTACAATGAGCAGTTCTTC. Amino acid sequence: CATSDYADSYNEQFF.